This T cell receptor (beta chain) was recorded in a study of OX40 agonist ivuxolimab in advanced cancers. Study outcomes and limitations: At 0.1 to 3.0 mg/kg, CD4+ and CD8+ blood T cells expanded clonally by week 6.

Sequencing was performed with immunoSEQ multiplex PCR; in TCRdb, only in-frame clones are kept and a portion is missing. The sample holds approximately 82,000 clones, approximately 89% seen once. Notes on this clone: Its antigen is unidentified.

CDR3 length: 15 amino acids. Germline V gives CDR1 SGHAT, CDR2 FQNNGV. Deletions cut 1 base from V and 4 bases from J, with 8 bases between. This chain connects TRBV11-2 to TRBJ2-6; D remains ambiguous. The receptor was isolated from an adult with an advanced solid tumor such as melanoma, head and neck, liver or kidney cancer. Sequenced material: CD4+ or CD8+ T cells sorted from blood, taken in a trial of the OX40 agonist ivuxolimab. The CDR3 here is CASSLAPLGANVLTF. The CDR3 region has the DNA TGTGCCAGCAGCTTAGCCCCCTTGGGGGCCAACGTCCTGACTTTC.